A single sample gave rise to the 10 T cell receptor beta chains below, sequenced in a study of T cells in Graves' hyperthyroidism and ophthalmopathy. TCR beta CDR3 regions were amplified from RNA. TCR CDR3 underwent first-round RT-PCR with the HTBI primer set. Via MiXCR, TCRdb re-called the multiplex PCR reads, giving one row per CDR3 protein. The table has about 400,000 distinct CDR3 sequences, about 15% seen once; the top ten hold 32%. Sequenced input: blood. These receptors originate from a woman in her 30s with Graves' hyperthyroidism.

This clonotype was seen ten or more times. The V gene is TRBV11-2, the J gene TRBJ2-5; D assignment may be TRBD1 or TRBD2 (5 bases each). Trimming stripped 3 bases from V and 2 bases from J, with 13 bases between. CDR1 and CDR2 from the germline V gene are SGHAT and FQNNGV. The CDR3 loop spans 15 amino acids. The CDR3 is CASSLGTLSQETQYF. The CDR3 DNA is TGTGCCAGCAGCTTGGGGACCCTTTCACAAGAGACCCAGTACTTC.

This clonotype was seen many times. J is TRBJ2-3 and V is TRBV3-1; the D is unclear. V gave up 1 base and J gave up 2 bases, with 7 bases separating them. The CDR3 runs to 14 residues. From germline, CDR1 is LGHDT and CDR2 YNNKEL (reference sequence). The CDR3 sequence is CASSQAEFTDTQYF. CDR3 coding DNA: TGTGCCAGCAGCCAAGCTGAATTCACAGATACGCAGTATTTT.

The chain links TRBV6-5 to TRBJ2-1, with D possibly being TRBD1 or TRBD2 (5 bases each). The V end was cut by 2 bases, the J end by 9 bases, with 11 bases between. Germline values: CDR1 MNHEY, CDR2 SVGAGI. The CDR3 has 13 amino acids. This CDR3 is CASSYGGVTEQFF. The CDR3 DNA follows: TGTGCCAGCAGTTACGGGGGAGTCACTGAGCAGTTCTTC.

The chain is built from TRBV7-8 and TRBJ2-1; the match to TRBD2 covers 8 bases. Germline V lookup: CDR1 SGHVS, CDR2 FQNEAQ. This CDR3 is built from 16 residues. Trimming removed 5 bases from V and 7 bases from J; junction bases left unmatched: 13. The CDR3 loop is CASSPPRLAGVNEQFF. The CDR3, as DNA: TGTGCCAGCAGCCCCCCGCGGCTAGCGGGCGTAAATGAGCAGTTCTTC.

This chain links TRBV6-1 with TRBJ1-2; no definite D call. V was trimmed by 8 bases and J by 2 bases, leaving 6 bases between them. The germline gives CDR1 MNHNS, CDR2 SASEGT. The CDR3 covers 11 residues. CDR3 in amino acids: CASGLNYGYTF. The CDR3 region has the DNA TGTGCCAGCGGGCTAAACTATGGCTACACCTTC.

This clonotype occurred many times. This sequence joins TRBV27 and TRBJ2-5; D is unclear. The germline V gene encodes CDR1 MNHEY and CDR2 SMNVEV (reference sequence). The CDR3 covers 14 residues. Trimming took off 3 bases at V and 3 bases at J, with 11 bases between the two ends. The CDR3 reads CASSLVGGEETQYF. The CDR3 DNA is TGTGCCAGCAGTTTGGTAGGCGGAGAAGAGACCCAGTACTTC.

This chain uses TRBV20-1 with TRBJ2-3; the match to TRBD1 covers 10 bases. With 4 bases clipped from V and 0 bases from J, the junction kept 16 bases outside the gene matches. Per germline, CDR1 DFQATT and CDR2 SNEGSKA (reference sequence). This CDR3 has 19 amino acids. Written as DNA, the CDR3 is TGCAGTGCTATCTCGACAGGGGGCGCGAGGGGGCTAAGCACAGATACGCAGTATTTT. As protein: CSAISTGGARGLSTDTQYF.

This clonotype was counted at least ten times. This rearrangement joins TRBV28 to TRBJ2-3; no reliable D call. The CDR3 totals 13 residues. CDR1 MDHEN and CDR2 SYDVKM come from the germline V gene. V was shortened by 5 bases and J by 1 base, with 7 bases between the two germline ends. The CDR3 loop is CASSPGRTDTQYF. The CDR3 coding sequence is TGTGCCAGCAGTCCCGGACGCACAGATACGCAGTATTTT.

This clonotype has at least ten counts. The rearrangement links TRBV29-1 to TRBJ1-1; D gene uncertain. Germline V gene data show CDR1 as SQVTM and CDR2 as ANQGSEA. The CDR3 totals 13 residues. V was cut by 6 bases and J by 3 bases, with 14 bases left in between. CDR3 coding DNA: TGCAGCGTCCCAACTTTGAGGGACACTGAAGCTTTCTTT. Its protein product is CSVPTLRDTEAFF.

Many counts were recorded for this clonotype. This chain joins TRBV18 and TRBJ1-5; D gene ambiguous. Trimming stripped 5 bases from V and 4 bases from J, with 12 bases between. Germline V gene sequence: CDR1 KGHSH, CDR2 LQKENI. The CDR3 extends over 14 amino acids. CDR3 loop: CASSGSSENQPQHF. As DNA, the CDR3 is TGTGCCAGCTCAGGTTCAAGCGAAAATCAGCCCCAGCATTTT.